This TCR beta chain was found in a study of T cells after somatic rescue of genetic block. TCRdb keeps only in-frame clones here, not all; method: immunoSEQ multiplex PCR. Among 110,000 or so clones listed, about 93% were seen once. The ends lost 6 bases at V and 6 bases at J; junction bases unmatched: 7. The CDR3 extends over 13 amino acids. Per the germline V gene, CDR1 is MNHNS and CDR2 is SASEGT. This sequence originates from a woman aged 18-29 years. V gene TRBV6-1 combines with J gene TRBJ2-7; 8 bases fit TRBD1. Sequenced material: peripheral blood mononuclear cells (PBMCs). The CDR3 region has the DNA TGTGCCAGCAGATCGGGACAGGTAGCCGAGCAGTACTTC. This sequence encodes CASRSGQVAEQYF.